This T cell receptor (beta chain) was documented in a study of identical twins. The CDR3 covers 13 residues. The germline gives CDR1 WSHSY, CDR2 SAAADI. Trimming took 6 bases from V and 8 from J, leaving 14 bases between them. TCRdb re-analysed the 5' RACE reads in MiXCR, keeping a single row per CDR3 protein. The sample contains hundreds of thousands of distinct CDR3 sequences, about 8.1% of which appear only once. General study results and limits: Those out-of-frame alpha sequences shared by twins showed an excess of low generation probability. Conclusions were drawn cross-sectionally by statistical analysis, without following the same donors.

Regarding this clonotype: The antigen remains unidentified.

This sample was also put to use in a study of yellow fever vaccine responses in identical twins.

The chain couples TRBV10-2 to TRBJ2-1, with a weak D call TRBD1 (6 bases). The sequence was collected from a woman under 30 in good health. Sequencing was performed on memory (CD45RO+) T cells sorted from blood. The CDR3, as DNA: TGCGCCAGCAGGAGAACAGGGTTCGATGAGCAGTTCTTC. Encoded protein: CASRRTGFDEQFF.